Following are 25 T cell receptor beta chains from one sample sequenced in a study of radiotherapy plus CTLA-4 blockade in lung cancer. Repertoires were generated with immunoSEQ multiplex PCR, while TCRdb's copy carries only in-frame clones and drops some. The data hold about 100,000 clones, with 83% observed a single time. Sequenced material: peripheral blood, taken from a patient treated with radiotherapy plus ipilimumab. These receptors were obtained from a human donor with non-small cell lung cancer who had stable disease on radiotherapy plus ipilimumab.

This chain links TRBV29-1 with TRBJ2-1; the match to TRBD2 covers 9 bases. Germline lookup yields CDR1 SQVTM and CDR2 ANQGSEA. This CDR3 has 15 amino acids. The V gene end was trimmed by 7 bases and the J gene end by 8 bases; junction bases not matched to a gene: 15. The CDR3 nucleotides read TGCAGCGCTCCGAGGAGTAGCGGGAGTGGGGATGAGCAGTTCTTC. It translates to CSAPRSSGSGDEQFF.

This clone was recorded at least ten times. The CDR3 region is CASSYSMTAGEKLFF. Written as DNA, the CDR3 is TGTGCCAGCAGTTACTCGATGACAGCCGGGGAAAAACTGTTTTTT. This chain joins TRBV6-5 and TRBJ1-4, with D possibly being TRBD1 (5 bases). From germline, CDR1 is MNHEY and CDR2 SVGAGI. The V and J ends lost 0 bases and 8 bases respectively, with 13 bases between them. The CDR3 has 15 amino acids.

In its sample, this clone was seen once. The genes are TRBV14 and TRBJ2-5; 10 nucleotides agree with TRBD1. Trimming at V came to 5 bases and at J to 4 bases, leaving 7 bases not matched to a gene. Germline loops: CDR1 SGHDN, CDR2 FVKESK. The CDR3 spans 15 residues. For the CDR3, the DNA is TGTGCCAGCAGCAAGGGGACAGGGGTCGGAGAGACCCAGTACTTC. It is translated as CASSKGTGVGETQYF.

This rearrangement joins TRBV6-5 to TRBJ2-2; D ambiguous. Germline lookup yields CDR1 MNHEY and CDR2 SVGAGI. The CDR3 is made up of 12 amino acids. Trimming took off 11 bases at V and 1 base at J, with 8 bases between the two ends. CDR3 residues: CAFRQNTGELFF. CDR3 nucleotides: TGTGCCTTTCGACAGAACACCGGGGAGCTGTTTTTT.

This clone was seen only once. This chain joins TRBV6-5 and TRBJ2-5; D might be TRBD1 or TRBD2, each matching 6 bases. V dropped 2 bases and J dropped 1 base, with 11 bases sitting between them. The CDR3 covers 15 residues. The V gene's germline CDR1 is MNHEY and CDR2 SVGAGI. This chain's CDR3 is CASSYEGGFQETQYF. DNA for the CDR3: TGTGCCAGCAGTTACGAGGGGGGCTTCCAAGAGACCCAGTACTTC.

The chain is built from TRBV6-1 and TRBJ2-6, with D unclear. Germline CDR1 MNHNS, CDR2 SASEGT. The CDR3 totals 15 residues. V dropped 2 bases and J dropped 2 bases, with 7 bases sitting between them. The CDR3 coding sequence is TGTGCCAGCAGTGAAATTGGGGCTGGGGCCAACGTCCTGACTTTC. It is translated as CASSEIGAGANVLTF.

This sequence joins TRBV25-1 and TRBJ1-2; the D gene is possibly TRBD1 (5 bases). Trimming took 5 bases from V and 6 from J, leaving 22 bases between them. Germline CDR1 is MGHDK and CDR2 is SYGVNS. The CDR3 loop spans 16 amino acids. Here the CDR3 reads CASSPYGRTSRDGYTF. In nucleotides, the CDR3 is TGTGCCAGCAGTCCCTATGGGAGGACATCCAGGGATGGCTACACCTTC.

The V gene is TRBV6-6, the J gene TRBJ2-1; D remains ambiguous. CDR1 and CDR2 (germline): MNHNY, SVGAGI (reference sequence). This CDR3 is built from 12 residues. V lost 6 bases and J 4 bases, leaving 7 bases between the germline ends. The CDR3 here is CASRPSYNEQFF. The DNA for the CDR3 is TGTGCCAGCAGACCCTCGTACAATGAGCAGTTCTTC.

The V gene is TRBV10-1, the J gene TRBJ1-5; the match to TRBD1 covers 7 bases. V lost 8 bases and J lost 1; bases outside the gene matches: 11. CDR1 WNHNN and CDR2 SYGVQD come from the germline V gene (reference sequence). The CDR3 totals 16 residues. The CDR3 is CASGDRVGESNQPQHF. The CDR3 DNA sequence: TGCGCCAGCGGAGACAGGGTCGGAGAAAGCAATCAGCCCCAGCATTTT.

With respect to this clone: Mismatch with germline at one junction end may stem from a read error. This chain's CDR3 is CTSSPFLSRAFF. The DNA for the CDR3 is TGTACCAGCAGTCCCTTCCTCTCGCGAGCTTTCTTT. The J gene is TRBJ1-1, the V gene TRBV28, with unresolved D. The CDR3 sequence is 12 residues long. Per germline, CDR1 MDHEN and CDR2 SYDVKM. Full variable domain (outside the CDR3, taken from reference TRBV28 and TRBJ1-1): DVKVTQSSRYLVKRTGEKVFLECVQDMDHENMFWYRQDPGLGLRLIYFSYDVKMKEKGDIPEGYSVSREKKERFSLILESASTNQTSMYLCTSSPFLSRAFFGQGTRLTVV.

The genes are TRBV6-1 and TRBJ1-2; no clear D. Germline V CDR1 and CDR2: MNHNS, SASEGT. Trimming shortened V by 4 bases and J by 4 bases, and 13 bases separated the two germline ends. This CDR3 is 14 amino acids long. The CDR3 nucleotides read TGTGCCAGCAGTGTGACACGGCTAAGCTATGGCTACACCTTC. This codes for CASSVTRLSYGYTF.

The J gene is TRBJ2-3, the V gene TRBV27, with D unclear. This CDR3 contains 15 residues. CDR1 and CDR2 (germline): MNHEY, SMNVEV (reference sequence). Trimming stripped 3 bases from V and 2 bases from J, with 12 bases between. The CDR3 loop reads CASSFQRKNTDTQYF. CDR3 DNA: TGTGCCAGCAGTTTCCAGAGGAAGAACACAGATACGCAGTATTTT.

The chain is built from TRBV11-2 and TRBJ2-5, with D possibly being TRBD1 (6 bases). CDR3 length: 16 residues. Trimming cost V 3 bases and J 0 bases, with 14 bases left between them. Germline-derived CDR1 and CDR2 are SGHAT and FQNNGV. DNA of the CDR3: TGTGCCAGCAGCTTGGGGGCGGGCCTCAACCAAGAGACCCAGTACTTC. Translated: CASSLGAGLNQETQYF.

Only one count was recorded for this clone. This chain uses TRBV7-2 with TRBJ1-4; tentative D call: TRBD1 (5 bases). V was trimmed by 1 base and J by 6 bases, leaving 12 bases between them. The CDR3 length is 15 residues. Germline assignment: CDR1 SGHTA and CDR2 FQGNSA. CDR3 sequence: CASSLGGGGDEKLFF. The DNA for the CDR3 is TGTGCCAGCAGCTTAGGGGGGGGTGGAGATGAAAAACTGTTTTTT. The complete variable domain, with remaining parts taken from reference TRBV7-2 and TRBJ1-4, reads GAGVSQSPSNKVTEKGKDVELRCDPISGHTALYWYRQSLGQGLEFLIYFQGNSAPDKSGLPSDRFSAERTGGSVSTLTIQRTQQEDSAVYLCASSLGGGGDEKLFFGSGTQLSVL.

This clone came up a few times. V gene TRBV5-3 combines with J gene TRBJ2-2, with D uncertain. TRBV5-3 is an open reading frame whose function is uncertain. The CDR3 runs 15 residues. The V end was cut by 0 bases, the J end by 2 bases, with 8 bases between. The DNA for the CDR3 is TGTGCCAGAAGCTTGGCCGCGACAAACACCGGGGAGCTGTTTTTT. Protein sequence: CARSLAATNTGELFF.

The chain carries TRBV7-2 and TRBJ1-1; no clear D gene. Germline lookup yields CDR1 SGHTA and CDR2 FQGNSA. CDR3 length: 13 amino acids. The ends were cut back, 4 bases at V and 4 bases at J, with 10 bases in the middle. This CDR3 is CASSSQTPTEAFF. For the CDR3, the DNA is TGTGCCAGCAGCTCCCAAACGCCCACTGAAGCTTTCTTT.

Comment on this clone: Other nucleotide sequences in the sample specify the same CDR3. The rearrangement links TRBV5-1 to TRBJ2-2; 8 bases align to TRBD1. The CDR3 loop spans 18 amino acids. Unmatched junction bases numbered 17, after V lost 5 bases and J lost 5 bases. The V gene's germline CDR1 is SGHRS and CDR2 YFSETQ. The CDR3 nucleotides read TGCGCCAGCAGTTTGATCTCCCGGCAGGGGGCTGGTACCGGGGAGCTGTTTTTT. This encodes CASSLISRQGAGTGELFF. The full variable domain, its missing parts supplied by reference TRBV5-1 and TRBJ2-2, is KAGVTQTPRYLIKTRGQQVTLSCSPISGHRSVSWYQQTPGQGLQFLFEYFSETQRNKGNFPGRFSGRQFSNSRSEMNVSTLELGDSALYLCASSLISRQGAGTGELFFGEGSRLTVL.

The rearrangement uses TRBV7-2 and TRBJ2-7, with D perhaps matching TRBD1 (6 bases). The germline V and J ends were trimmed by 3 bases and 3 bases, with 9 bases remaining between them. The CDR3 is 13 residues long. The V gene's germline CDR1 is SGHTA and CDR2 FQGNSA. The CDR3 sequence is CASSLGQFYEQYF. CDR3 nucleotides: TGTGCCAGCAGCTTGGGACAATTCTACGAGCAGTACTTC. The full variable domain, with the rest looked up from reference TRBV7-2 and TRBJ2-7, is GAGVSQSPSNKVTEKGKDVELRCDPISGHTALYWYRQSLGQGLEFLIYFQGNSAPDKSGLPSDRFSAERTGGSVSTLTIQRTQQEDSAVYLCASSLGQFYEQYFGPGTRLTVT.

This clone was counted once. The CDR3 DNA reads TGTGCCAGCAGCCAAGATCTCGGTATGAATGAGCAGTTCTTC. As protein: CASSQDLGMNEQFF. The rearrangement links TRBV4-2 to TRBJ2-1; D not resolved. Germline lookup yields CDR1 LGHNA and CDR2 YNFKEQ. The CDR3 runs to 14 residues. Trimming stripped 0 bases from V and 7 bases from J, with 10 bases between.

The chain couples TRBV7-3 to TRBJ2-1; D perhaps matches TRBD1 (5 bases). V gave up 5 bases and J gave up 6 bases, with 11 bases separating them. This CDR3 contains 13 residues. CDR1 and CDR2 (germline): SGHTA, FQGTGA. The CDR3 DNA is TGTGCCAGCAGCCCCAGGGCCTCCAATGAGCAGTTCTTC. Protein sequence: CASSPRASNEQFF.

The rearrangement uses TRBV18 and TRBJ1-1, with 10 bases lining up with TRBD1. V gave up 3 bases and J gave up 11 bases; unmatched junction bases: 3. CDR3 length equals 12 residues. Germline CDR1 reads KGHSH; CDR2 reads LQKENI. As DNA, the CDR3 is TGTGCCAGCTCACCGGGACAGGGGAGCGCTTTCTTT. This gives the protein CASSPGQGSAFF.

This clone was recorded only once. The rearrangement joins TRBV18 to TRBJ1-3, with no clear D. V lost 1 base to trimming and J lost 3 bases, with 1 base between them. The CDR3 runs to 12 residues. Germline values: CDR1 KGHSH, CDR2 LQKENI. The CDR3 nucleotides are TGTGCCAGCTCACCACTTGGAAACACCATATATTTT. Residues: CASSPLGNTIYF.

The genes are TRBV4-2 and TRBJ2-3; D tentatively reads TRBD1 or TRBD2 (5 bases each). Germline lookup yields CDR1 LGHNA and CDR2 YNFKEQ. Trimming left V 1 base short and J 5 bases short, with 19 bases between. The CDR3 is made up of 17 amino acids. CDR3 protein: CASSQGATVGVGDTQYF. The CDR3 DNA follows: TGTGCCAGCAGCCAAGGGGCGACTGTGGGGGTCGGAGATACGCAGTATTTT.

The rearrangement uses TRBV4-2 and TRBJ2-3; D not certain. The CDR3 extends over 16 amino acids. Germline values: CDR1 LGHNA, CDR2 YNFKEQ. V dropped 4 bases and J dropped 0 bases, with 14 bases sitting between them. The CDR3 bases are TGTGCCAGCAGCCCCCAGGCCCGGGCTAGCACAGATACGCAGTATTTT. Translating it yields CASSPQARASTDTQYF.

The J gene is TRBJ2-5, the V gene TRBV28, with D possibly called TRBD1 or TRBD2 (5 bases each). The CDR3 is 16 residues long. Deletions cut 3 bases from V and 3 bases from J, with 17 bases between. From germline, CDR1 is MDHEN and CDR2 SYDVKM. CDR3 nucleotides: TGTGCCAGCAGTTTTCTCCCCGGGACCACCGAAGAGACCCAGTACTTC. Amino acid sequence: CASSFLPGTTEETQYF.